This T cell receptor beta chain is from a study of T cell responses to AZD1222 COVID-19 vaccine. Germline V CDR1 and CDR2: SGHAT, FQNNGV. Trimming took 5 bases from V and 3 from J; bases not matched to a gene: 4. The CDR3 loop spans 14 amino acids. Only in-frame clones appear in the TCRdb table, and some are missing; sequencing was by immunoSEQ multiplex PCR. The table has about 130,000 clones, roughly 90% seen once; the top ten hold roughly 1.5%. General study findings and limits: After the peak T cell response, and only then, were repertoires sampled. There were mostly white British donors and more females than males, and clonal diversity was possibly underestimated.

Note on this clone: As yet, its antigen is unknown.

The chain couples TRBV11-2 to TRBJ1-5; 7 nucleotides match TRBD1. This sample comprised peripheral blood, obtained on day 0 of AZD1222 vaccination. The receptor's source is an adult in good health. The CDR3 region is CASSTGDTNQPQHF. The CDR3 bases are TGTGCCAGCAGCACAGGGGACACCAATCAGCCCCAGCATTTT.